Below are 28 T cell receptor beta chains sequenced from a single sample in a study of post-analysis software for immune sequencing data. Unique-molecular-identifier-tagged TCR beta cDNA libraries were used. TCRdb used MiXCR to reprocess the PCR reads, holding one entry per CDR3 protein. The sample carries about 760,000 distinct CDR3 sequences, roughly 27% recorded once. Which antigens these TCRs recognize remains unknown. The study's findings and limits: With TRBV5-6, TRBV5-1 and TRBV20-1 included, 4 to 6 TRBV segments were more frequent in patients than in controls.

Material for sequencing was blood. The receptors were gathered from a girl between 10 and 17 years old with multiple sclerosis.

This chain connects TRBV28 to TRBJ2-4; maybe TRBD1 (6 bases). Germline CDR1 reads MDHEN; CDR2 reads SYDVKM. The CDR3 loop spans 16 amino acids. Trimming shortened V by 5 bases and J by 0 bases, and 14 bases separated the two germline ends. The CDR3 is CASSTTGPIAKNIQYF. CDR3 nucleotides: TGTGCCAGCAGTACCACAGGGCCGATAGCCAAAAACATTCAGTACTTC. Full variable domain (outside the CDR3, taken from reference TRBV28 and TRBJ2-4): DVKVTQSSRYLVKRTGEKVFLECVQDMDHENMFWYRQDPGLGLRLIYFSYDVKMKEKGDIPEGYSVSREKKERFSLILESASTNQTSMYLCASSTTGPIAKNIQYFGAGTRLSVL.

This clonotype was counted only a few times. The gene calls are TRBV20-1 and TRBJ2-5, with 9 positions matching TRBD2. Trimming removed 0 bases from V and 5 bases from J; junction bases left unmatched: 10. This CDR3 comprises 16 residues. Germline V gene sequence: CDR1 DFQATT, CDR2 SNEGSKA (reference sequence). The CDR3 bases are TGCAGTGCTAGAGATAGGCTAGCGGGGCGGCGGGAGACCCAGTACTTC. This encodes CSARDRLAGRRETQYF.

V usage is TRBV5-4 and J usage is TRBJ2-5, with D hard to call. CDR3 size: 10 residues. Germline V gene sequence: CDR1 SGHNT, CDR2 YYREEE (reference sequence). Trimming took 10 bases from V and 11 from J, leaving 15 bases between them. The CDR3 region has the DNA TGTGCCGTTTCCCACTATGAGCAGTACTTC. This translates into CAVSHYEQYF.

This chain joins TRBV12-3 or TRBV12-4 and TRBJ1-1; D possibly corresponds to TRBD1 (6 bases). V lost 3 bases to trimming and J lost 3 bases, with 17 bases between them. The CDR3 totals 16 residues. The DNA for the CDR3 is TGTGCCAGCAGTTTTGGGAGACAGGTCGGTGACACTGAAGCTTTCTTT. Translation gives CASSFGRQVGDTEAFF.

As DNA, the CDR3 is TGTGCCAGCAGTTACTCGGCGGGAGGGATAGATACGCAGTATTTT. This codes for CASSYSAGGIDTQYF. The chain is built from TRBV6-2 or TRBV6-3 and TRBJ2-3; 9 bases are shared with TRBD2. Germline CDR1 reads MNHEY; CDR2 reads SVGEGT. The V segment lost 0 bases and the J segment 5 bases; nucleotides outside the gene matches: 3. The CDR3 sequence is 15 residues long.

The rearrangement uses TRBV11-2 and TRBJ2-5; D call uncertain. CDR3 length: 14 residues. Germline CDR1 SGHAT, CDR2 FQNNGV. Trimming left V 1 base short and J 7 bases short, with 13 bases between. The CDR3: CASSLGSRRGTQYF. In DNA, the CDR3 is TGTGCCAGCAGCTTAGGTTCCCGCCGCGGGACCCAGTACTTC.

The gene calls are TRBV7-9 and TRBJ1-1; a possible D gene is TRBD1 (6 bases). The germline V gene encodes CDR1 SEHNR and CDR2 FQNEAQ (reference sequence). The length of the CDR3 is 12 residues. Trimming removed 5 bases from V and 6 bases from J, with 10 bases in between. The CDR3 loop is CASSVRQAEAFF. CDR3 coding DNA: TGTGCCAGCAGCGTAAGACAGGCTGAAGCTTTCTTT.

This clonotype was detected a few times. The V call is TRBV20-1, the J call TRBJ1-6, with TRBD1 matching over 9 bases. The CDR3 sequence is 12 residues long. Germline CDR1 and CDR2: DFQATT and SNEGSKA (reference sequence). Germline trimming cut 7 bases from V and 10 bases from J; bases unmatched to any gene: 5. The CDR3: CSVQGAESPLHF. CDR3 bases: TGCAGTGTACAGGGGGCAGAATCACCCCTCCACTTT.

The table lists this clonotype with many counts. V usage is TRBV10-3 and J usage is TRBJ2-1, with a tentative D call TRBD2 (5 bases). This CDR3 region has 11 residues. V lost 5 bases and J 10 bases, leaving 9 bases between the germline ends. The germline V gene has CDR1 ENHRY and CDR2 SYGVKD. The CDR3 nucleotides are TGTGCCATCAGTCAAAGGGAGGAGCAGTTCTTC. Translation gives CAISQREEQFF.

This sequence joins TRBV4-3 and TRBJ2-7; D may correspond to TRBD1 or TRBD2 (6 bases each). V lost 1 base and J 5 bases, leaving 15 bases between the germline ends. CDR1 is LGHNA and CDR2 is YSLEER in the germline V gene. The CDR3 totals 15 residues. The CDR3 is CASSQVWGATDEQYF. DNA for the CDR3: TGCGCCAGCAGCCAAGTCTGGGGGGCAACCGACGAGCAGTACTTC.

This clonotype was detected only a few times. The chain has TRBV7-9 and TRBJ2-4, with 8 bases fitting TRBD1. The DNA end is a closer match to TRBJ2-7, so the J assignment may be wrong. CDR3 length: 16 residues. Germline V CDR1 and CDR2: SEHNR, FQNEAQ (reference sequence). The DNA of the CDR3 is TGTGCCAGCAGCTCACCCCGACAGGGGTTCTCATACGAGCAGTACTTC. Translated: CASSSPRQGFSYEQYF.

This chain links TRBV29-1 with TRBJ2-1, with D maybe TRBD1 (6 bases). This CDR3 spans 14 amino acids. Trimming took 8 bases from V and 0 from J, leaving 14 bases between them. CDR1 is SQVTM and CDR2 is ANQGSEA in the germline V gene. The DNA of the CDR3 is TGCAGCTGGGGGCGGAGACACTCCTACAATGAGCAGTTCTTC. Its translation: CSWGRRHSYNEQFF.

As for this clonotype: The final CDR3 position lacks the conserved phenylalanine or tryptophan, pointing to a likely read error. The chain carries TRBV20-1 and TRBJ2-1, with D hard to call. The germline V gene has CDR1 DFQATT and CDR2 SNEGSKA (reference sequence). The CDR3 has 10 residues. V was pared by 2 bases and J by 9 bases, with 5 bases between. The CDR3 region has the DNA TGCAGTGCTAGATCGAGTGAGCAGTTCTCC. Translation: CSARSSEQFS.

The gene calls are TRBV5-1 and TRBJ2-5, with no clear D. The DNA end favors TRBJ2-7, so the J call may be wrong. Germline lookup yields CDR1 SGHRS and CDR2 YFSETQ. The CDR3 extends over 15 amino acids. In nucleotides, the CDR3 is TGCGCCAGCAGCCCGAATCTCCGGGTTGGGAACGAGCAGTACTTC. Translating it yields CASSPNLRVGNEQYF.

This rearrangement joins TRBV29-1 to TRBJ2-2; D remains ambiguous. CDR1 and CDR2 from the germline V gene are SQVTM and ANQGSEA. V lost 6 bases, J lost 8 bases, and 10 bases lay in between. CDR3 length: 11 amino acids. The CDR3 coding sequence is TGCAGCGTCTCGACCGGAGGGGAGCTGTTTTTT. Its protein product is CSVSTGGELFF.

This clonotype was seen a handful of times. The J gene is TRBJ1-1, the V gene TRBV20-1; D is possibly TRBD1 (5 bases). V gave up 1 base and J gave up 5 bases, with 14 bases separating them. The CDR3 consists of 14 residues. The germline V gene encodes CDR1 DFQATT and CDR2 SNEGSKA (reference sequence). CDR3 protein: CSARGGTERTEAFF. The CDR3 coding sequence is TGCAGTGCTAGAGGTGGGACCGAACGAACTGAAGCTTTCTTT.

This clonotype has a handful of counts. V usage is TRBV5-1 and J usage is TRBJ2-3, with D unresolved. CDR3 length equals 11 residues. The germline V gene has CDR1 SGHRS and CDR2 YFSETQ. Trimming took 7 bases from V and 4 from J, leaving 7 bases between them. The CDR3 DNA is TGCGCCAGCTTCGAGGCAGATACGCAGTATTTT. This codes for CASFEADTQYF.

The chain carries TRBV27 and TRBJ1-4, with 9 bases identical to TRBD1. The length of the CDR3 is 16 residues. V lost 8 bases and J lost 7; bases outside the gene matches: 14. CDR1 MNHEY and CDR2 SMNVEV come from the germline V gene (reference sequence). CDR3 coding DNA: TGTGCCAGCTTCGGTTATGACAGGGGGGGGCGTGAAAAACTGTTTTTT. It translates to CASFGYDRGGREKLFF.

On this clonotype itself: Mismatch with germline at one junction end may stem from a read error. The chain has TRBV24-1 and TRBJ2-1; 12 positions agree with TRBD2. Germline CDR1 is KGHDR and CDR2 is SFDVKD. This CDR3 has 16 amino acids. For the CDR3, the DNA is TGTGCCGCCAGTGATCGACTAGCGGGGGTACGCAATGAGCAGTTCTTC. Translating gives CAASDRLAGVRNEQFF.

CDR3 sequence: CSARLTGRGTQYF. CDR3 DNA: TGCAGTGCTAGGTTGACAGGCCGGGGGACCCAGTACTTC. V usage is TRBV20-1 and J usage is TRBJ2-5; TRBD1 is a possible D gene (6 bases). V lost 3 bases to trimming and J lost 7 bases, with 15 bases between them. The germline V gene has CDR1 DFQATT and CDR2 SNEGSKA (reference sequence). The CDR3 is made up of 13 amino acids.

This clonotype occurred a few times. This chain connects TRBV6-5 to TRBJ2-5; 7 bases are a match to TRBD2. The germline V gene has CDR1 MNHEY and CDR2 SVGAGI. J lost 5 bases, V lost 5 bases, and 11 bases had no gene match. The CDR3 spans 15 residues. CDR3 region: CASSGRELFHETQYF. DNA for the CDR3: TGTGCCAGCAGTGGGCGGGAGCTGTTTCATGAGACCCAGTACTTC.

The sample holds many counts of this clonotype. This chain connects TRBV6-5 to TRBJ2-1; TRBD2 matches at 12 bases. J was trimmed by 7 bases and V by 7 bases; bases with no gene match: 11. The V gene's germline CDR1 is MNHEY and CDR2 SVGAGI. The CDR3 covers 16 residues. CDR3 loop: CASTQRGLAGSNEQFF. DNA of the CDR3: TGTGCCAGCACACAACGAGGACTAGCGGGAAGTAATGAGCAGTTCTTC.

V and J are TRBV10-1 and TRBJ2-2, with 10 bases aligning to TRBD1. The CDR3 is 18 amino acids. V lost 3 bases to trimming and J lost 0 bases; unmatched junction nucleotides: 7. Per germline, CDR1 WNHNN and CDR2 SYGVQD (reference sequence). For the CDR3, the DNA is TGCGCCAGCAGTGACGGACAGGGGGGACTAGCGAACACCGGGGAGCTGTTTTTT. Amino acids: CASSDGQGGLANTGELFF.

This clonotype was counted only a few times. The chain uses TRBV14 and TRBJ1-2; 8 bases fit TRBD1. The CDR3 runs 17 residues. The germline CDR1 and CDR2 sequences are SGHDN and FVKESK. V was clipped by 4 bases and J by 4 bases; unmatched bases: 14. The DNA for the CDR3 is TGTGCCAGCAGCCGAGCGGGGGACGGGACAGGCCTCTATGGCTACACCTTC. It specifies CASSRAGDGTGLYGYTF.

This clonotype has only a few counts. The chain is built from TRBV9 and TRBJ2-1, with a possible D match to TRBD2 (6 bases). The CDR3 consists of 18 residues. Germline CDR1 is SGDLS and CDR2 is YYNGEE. Trimming stripped 2 bases from V and 0 bases from J, with 18 bases between. Here the CDR3 DNA reads TGTGCCAGCAGCGTGGCCGGAGTGGGGGGTAGCTCCTACAATGAGCAGTTCTTC. This gives the protein CASSVAGVGGSSYNEQFF.

This clonotype was observed a handful of times. The chain couples TRBV28 to TRBJ1-5; TRBD1 matches at 7 bases. The CDR3 has 16 residues. Germline loops: CDR1 MDHEN, CDR2 SYDVKM. V was pared by 7 bases and J by 2 bases, with 11 bases of the junction left unmatched. The CDR3 loop reads CASNKQGFVGNQPQHF. The CDR3 DNA follows: TGTGCCAGCAACAAACAGGGGTTTGTTGGCAATCAGCCCCAGCATTTT.

This clonotype was found a few times. This rearrangement joins TRBV7-2 to TRBJ2-7, with 9 bases fitting TRBD1. V gave up 4 bases and J gave up 6 bases; unmatched junction bases: 7. The CDR3 extends over 14 amino acids. Germline lookup yields CDR1 SGHTA and CDR2 FQGNSA. CDR3 protein: CASSSGTGSFEQYF. In nucleotides, the CDR3 is TGTGCCAGCAGCTCCGGGACAGGGTCGTTCGAGCAGTACTTC.

The gene calls are TRBV5-5 and TRBJ2-5, with 9 bases matching TRBD2. The CDR3 loop spans 14 amino acids. Losses at the gene ends were 3 bases for V and 5 bases for J; bases not matched to a gene: 5. Germline V gives CDR1 SGHKS, CDR2 YYEKEE (reference sequence). The CDR3 loop is CASSSSGIIETQYF. CDR3 DNA sequence: TGTGCCAGCAGCTCTAGCGGGATAATCGAGACCCAGTACTTC.